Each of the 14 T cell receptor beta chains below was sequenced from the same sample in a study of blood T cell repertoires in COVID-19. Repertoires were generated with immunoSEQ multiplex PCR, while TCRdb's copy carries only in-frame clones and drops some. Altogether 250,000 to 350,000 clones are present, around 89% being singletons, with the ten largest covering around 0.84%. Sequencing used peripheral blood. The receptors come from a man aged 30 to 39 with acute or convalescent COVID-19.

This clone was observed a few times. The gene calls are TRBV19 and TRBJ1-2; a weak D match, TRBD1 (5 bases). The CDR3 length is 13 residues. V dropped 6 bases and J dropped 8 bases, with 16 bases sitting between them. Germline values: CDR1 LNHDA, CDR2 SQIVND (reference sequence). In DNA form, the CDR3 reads TGTGCCAGTAGAGTGTATACAGGCGACGGCTACACCTTC. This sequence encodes CASRVYTGDGYTF.

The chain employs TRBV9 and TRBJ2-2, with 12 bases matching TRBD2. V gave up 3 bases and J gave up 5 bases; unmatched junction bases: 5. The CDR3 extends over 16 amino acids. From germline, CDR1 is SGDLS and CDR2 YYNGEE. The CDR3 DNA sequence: TGTGCCAGCAGCGCGGGACTAGCGGGCGCTACCGGGGAGCTGTTTTTT. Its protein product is CASSAGLAGATGELFF.

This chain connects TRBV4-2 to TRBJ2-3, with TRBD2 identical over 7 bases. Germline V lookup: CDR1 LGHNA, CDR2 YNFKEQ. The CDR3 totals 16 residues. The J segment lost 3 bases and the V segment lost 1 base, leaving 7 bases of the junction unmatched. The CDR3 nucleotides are TGTGCCAGCAGCCAAGGGGGAGGGCGGGAGACAGATACGCAGTATTTT. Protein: CASSQGGGRETDTQYF.

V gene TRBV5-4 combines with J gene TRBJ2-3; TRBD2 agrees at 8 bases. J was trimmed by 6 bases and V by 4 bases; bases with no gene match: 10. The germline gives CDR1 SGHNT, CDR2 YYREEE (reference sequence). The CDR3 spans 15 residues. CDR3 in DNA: TGTGCCAGCAGCCGCAGCGGGAGAGGGCGGGATACGCAGTATTTT. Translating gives CASSRSGRGRDTQYF.

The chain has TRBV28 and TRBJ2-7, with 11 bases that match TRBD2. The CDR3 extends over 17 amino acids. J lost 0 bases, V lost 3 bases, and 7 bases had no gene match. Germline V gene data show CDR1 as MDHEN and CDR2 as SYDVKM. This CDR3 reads CASSLPGLADRSYEQYF. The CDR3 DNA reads TGTGCCAGCAGTTTGCCGGGACTAGCGGATCGCTCCTACGAGCAGTACTTC.

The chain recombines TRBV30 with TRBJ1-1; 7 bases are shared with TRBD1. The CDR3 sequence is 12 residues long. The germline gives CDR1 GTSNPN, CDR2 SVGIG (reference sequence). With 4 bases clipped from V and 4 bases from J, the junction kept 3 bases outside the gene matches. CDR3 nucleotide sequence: TGTGCCTGGAACGAGGGGGCCACTGAAGCTTTCTTT. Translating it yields CAWNEGATEAFF.

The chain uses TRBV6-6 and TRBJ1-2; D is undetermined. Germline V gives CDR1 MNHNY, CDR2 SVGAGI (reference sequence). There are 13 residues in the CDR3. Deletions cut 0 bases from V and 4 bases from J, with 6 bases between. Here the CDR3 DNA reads TGTGCCAGCAGTTACTCTGCAGTCTATGGCTACACCTTC. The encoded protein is CASSYSAVYGYTF.

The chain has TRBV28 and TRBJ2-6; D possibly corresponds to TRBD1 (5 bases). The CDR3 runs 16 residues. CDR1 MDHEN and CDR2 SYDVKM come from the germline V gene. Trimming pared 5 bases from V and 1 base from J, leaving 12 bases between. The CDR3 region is CASSPPQGSGANVLTF. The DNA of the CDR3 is TGTGCCAGCAGTCCCCCCCAGGGTTCTGGGGCCAACGTCCTGACTTTC.

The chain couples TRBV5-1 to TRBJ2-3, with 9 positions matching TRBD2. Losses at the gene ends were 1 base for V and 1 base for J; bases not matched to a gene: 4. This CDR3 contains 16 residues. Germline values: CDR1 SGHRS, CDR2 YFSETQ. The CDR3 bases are TGCGCCAGCAGCTTGAGCGGGGGGACCCGCACAGATACGCAGTATTTT. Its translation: CASSLSGGTRTDTQYF. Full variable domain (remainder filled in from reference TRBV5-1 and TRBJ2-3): KAGVTQTPRYLIKTRGQQVTLSCSPISGHRSVSWYQQTPGQGLQFLFEYFSETQRNKGNFPGRFSGRQFSNSRSEMNVSTLELGDSALYLCASSLSGGTRTDTQYFGPGTRLTVL.

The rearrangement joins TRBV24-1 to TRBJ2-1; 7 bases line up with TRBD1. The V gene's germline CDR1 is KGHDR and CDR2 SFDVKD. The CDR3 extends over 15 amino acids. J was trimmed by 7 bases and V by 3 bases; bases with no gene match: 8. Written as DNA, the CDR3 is TGTGCCACCAGTGATCCACGACAGGGCTCAAATGAGCAGTTCTTC. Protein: CATSDPRQGSNEQFF.

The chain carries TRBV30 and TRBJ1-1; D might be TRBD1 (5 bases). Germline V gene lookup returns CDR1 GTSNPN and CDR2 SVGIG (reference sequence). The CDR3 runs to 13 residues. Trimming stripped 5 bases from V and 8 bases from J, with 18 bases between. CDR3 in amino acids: CAWVGQLGAEAFF. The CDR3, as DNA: TGTGCCTGGGTGGGGCAGTTAGGGGCCGAAGCTTTCTTT.

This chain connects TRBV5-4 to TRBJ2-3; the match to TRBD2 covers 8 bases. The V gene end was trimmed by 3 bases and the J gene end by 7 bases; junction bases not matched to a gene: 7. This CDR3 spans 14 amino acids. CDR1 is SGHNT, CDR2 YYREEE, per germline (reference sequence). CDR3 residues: CASSSGGGHNTQYF. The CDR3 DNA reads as TGTGCCAGCAGCTCTGGCGGGGGGCATAATACGCAGTATTTT. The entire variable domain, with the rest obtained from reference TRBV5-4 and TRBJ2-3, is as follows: ETGVTQSPTHLIKTRGQQVTLRCSSQSGHNTVSWYQQALGQGPQFIFQYYREEENGRGNFPPRFSGLQFPNYSSELNVNALELDDSALYLCASSSGGGHNTQYFGPGTRLTVL.

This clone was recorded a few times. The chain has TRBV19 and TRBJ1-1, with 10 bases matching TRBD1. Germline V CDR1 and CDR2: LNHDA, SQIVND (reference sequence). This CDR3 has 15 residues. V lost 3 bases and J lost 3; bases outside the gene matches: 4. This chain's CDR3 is CASSILGQGDTEAFF. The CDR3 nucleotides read TGTGCCAGTAGTATTCTCGGACAGGGGGACACTGAAGCTTTCTTT.

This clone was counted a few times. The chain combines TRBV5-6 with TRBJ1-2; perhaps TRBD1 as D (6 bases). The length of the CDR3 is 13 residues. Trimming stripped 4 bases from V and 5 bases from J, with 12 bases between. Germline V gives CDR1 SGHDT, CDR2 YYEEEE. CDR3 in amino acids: CASSVRTAYGYTF. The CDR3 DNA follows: TGTGCCAGCAGCGTTCGGACAGCTTATGGCTACACCTTC.